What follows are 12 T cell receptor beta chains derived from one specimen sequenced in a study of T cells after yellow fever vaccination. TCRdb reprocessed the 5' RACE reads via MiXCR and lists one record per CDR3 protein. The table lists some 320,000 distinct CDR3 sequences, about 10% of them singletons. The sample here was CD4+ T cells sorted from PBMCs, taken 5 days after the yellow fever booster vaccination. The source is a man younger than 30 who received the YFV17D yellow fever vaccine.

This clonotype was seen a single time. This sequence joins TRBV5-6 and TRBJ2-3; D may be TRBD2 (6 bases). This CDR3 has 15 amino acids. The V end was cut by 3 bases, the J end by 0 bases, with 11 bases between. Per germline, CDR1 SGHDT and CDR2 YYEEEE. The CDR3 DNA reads TGTGCCAGCAGCTCCCCGCGGGGCAGCACAGATACGCAGTATTTT. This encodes CASSSPRGSTDTQYF.

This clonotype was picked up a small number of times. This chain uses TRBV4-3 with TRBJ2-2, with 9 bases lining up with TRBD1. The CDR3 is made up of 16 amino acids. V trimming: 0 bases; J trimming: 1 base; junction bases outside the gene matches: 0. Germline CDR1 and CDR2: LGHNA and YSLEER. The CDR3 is CASSQETGGNTGELFF. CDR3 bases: TGCGCCAGCAGCCAAGAGACAGGGGGGAACACCGGGGAGCTGTTTTTT.

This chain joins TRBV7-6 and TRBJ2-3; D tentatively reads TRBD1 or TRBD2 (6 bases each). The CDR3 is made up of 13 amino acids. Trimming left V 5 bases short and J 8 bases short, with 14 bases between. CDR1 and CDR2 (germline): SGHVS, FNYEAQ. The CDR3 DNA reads TGTGCCAGCAGCCCCGGGGGCCAAGGTACGCAGTATTTT. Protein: CASSPGGQGTQYF.

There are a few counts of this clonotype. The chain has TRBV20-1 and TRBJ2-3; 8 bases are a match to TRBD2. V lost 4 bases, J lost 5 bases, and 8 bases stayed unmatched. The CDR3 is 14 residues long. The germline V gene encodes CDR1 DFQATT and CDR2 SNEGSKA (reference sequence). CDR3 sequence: CSAISGGFLDTQYF. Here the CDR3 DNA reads TGCAGTGCTATAAGCGGGGGCTTTTTAGATACGCAGTATTTT.

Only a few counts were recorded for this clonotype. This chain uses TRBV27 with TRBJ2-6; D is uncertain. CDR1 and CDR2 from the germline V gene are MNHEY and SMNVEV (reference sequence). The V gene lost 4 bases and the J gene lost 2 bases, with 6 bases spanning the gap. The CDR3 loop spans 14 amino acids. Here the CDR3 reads CASSSAAGANVLTF. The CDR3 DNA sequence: TGTGCCAGCAGTTCAGCTGCTGGGGCCAACGTCCTGACTTTC.

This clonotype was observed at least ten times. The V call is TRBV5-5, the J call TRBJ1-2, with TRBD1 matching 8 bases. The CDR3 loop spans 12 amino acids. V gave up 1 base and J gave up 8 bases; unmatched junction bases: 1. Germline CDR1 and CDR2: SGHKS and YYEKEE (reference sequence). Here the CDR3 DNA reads TGTGCCAGCAGCTTGTCAGGGGGCGGCTACACCTTC. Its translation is CASSLSGGGYTF.

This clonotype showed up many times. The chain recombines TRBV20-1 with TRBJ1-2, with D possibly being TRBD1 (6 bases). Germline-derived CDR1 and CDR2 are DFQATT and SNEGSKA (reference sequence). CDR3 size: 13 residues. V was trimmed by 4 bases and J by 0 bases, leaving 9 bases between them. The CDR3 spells CSAKGGANYGYTF. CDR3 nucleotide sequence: TGCAGTGCTAAGGGGGGAGCTAACTATGGCTACACCTTC.

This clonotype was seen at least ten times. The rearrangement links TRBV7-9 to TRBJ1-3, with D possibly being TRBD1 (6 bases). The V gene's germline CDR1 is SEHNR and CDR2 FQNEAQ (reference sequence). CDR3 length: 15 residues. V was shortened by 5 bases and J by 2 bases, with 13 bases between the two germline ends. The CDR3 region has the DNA TGTGCCAGCAGCCCCGCCGGGACAACTGGAAACACCATATATTTT. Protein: CASSPAGTTGNTIYF.

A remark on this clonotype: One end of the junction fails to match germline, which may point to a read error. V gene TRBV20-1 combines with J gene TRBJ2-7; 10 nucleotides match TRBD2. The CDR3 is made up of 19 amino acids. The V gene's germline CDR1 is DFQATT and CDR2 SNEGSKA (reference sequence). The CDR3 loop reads CSARPGALAGVRRSSEQYF. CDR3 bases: TGCAGTGCTAGACCCGGGGCCCTAGCGGGGGTCCGTCGTTCCTCCGAGCAGTACTTC.

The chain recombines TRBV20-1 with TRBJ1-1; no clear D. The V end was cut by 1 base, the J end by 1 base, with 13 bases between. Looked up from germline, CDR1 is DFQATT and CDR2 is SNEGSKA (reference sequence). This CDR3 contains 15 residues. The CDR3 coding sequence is TGCAGTGCTAGAGGCGGGTCTGAAAGGAACACTGAAGCTTTCTTT. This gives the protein CSARGGSERNTEAFF.

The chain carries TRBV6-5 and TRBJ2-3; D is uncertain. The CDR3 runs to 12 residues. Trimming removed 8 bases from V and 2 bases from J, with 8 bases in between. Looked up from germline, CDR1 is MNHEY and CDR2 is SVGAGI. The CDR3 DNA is TGTGCCAGCGGCGGCTACACAGATACGCAGTATTTT. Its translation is CASGGYTDTQYF.

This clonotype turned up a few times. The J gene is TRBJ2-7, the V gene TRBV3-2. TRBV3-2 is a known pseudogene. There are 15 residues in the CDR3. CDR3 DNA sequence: TGTGCCAGCAGCCAATCCGGAAGGAGATGGCACGAGCAGTACGTC. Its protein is CASSQSGRRWHEQYV.